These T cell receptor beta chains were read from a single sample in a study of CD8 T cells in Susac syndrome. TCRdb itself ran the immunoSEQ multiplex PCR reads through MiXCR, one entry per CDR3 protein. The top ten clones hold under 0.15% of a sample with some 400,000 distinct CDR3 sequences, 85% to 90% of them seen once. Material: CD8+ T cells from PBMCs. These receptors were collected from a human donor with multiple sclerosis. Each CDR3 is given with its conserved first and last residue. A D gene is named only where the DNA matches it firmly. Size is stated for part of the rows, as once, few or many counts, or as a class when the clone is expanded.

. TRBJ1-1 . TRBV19 TGTGCCAGTAGTATAGGGTGGGGAACTGAAGCTTTCTTT CASSIGWGTEAFF
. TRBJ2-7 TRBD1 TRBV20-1 TGCAGTGCTAGAGCCCCGGACAGGGCCTACGAGCAGTACTTC CSARAPDRAYEQYF
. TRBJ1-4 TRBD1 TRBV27 TGTGCCAGCAGGACAGGGGTCTTTGAAAAACTGTTTTTT CASRTGVFEKLFF
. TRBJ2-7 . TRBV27 TGTGCCAGCAGTACAAAAAGGGGTCCCGGGTACTTC CASSTKRGPGYF
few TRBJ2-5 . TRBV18 TGTGCCAGCTCACCCGGCCTCCAAGAGACCCAGTACTTC CASSPGLQETQYF
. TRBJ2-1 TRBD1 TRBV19 TGTGCCAGTAGTAAGGGGGCGGTCTTTAATGAGCAGTTCTTC CASSKGAVFNEQFF
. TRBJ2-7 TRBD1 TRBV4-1 TGCGCCAGCACCCAAAGGCAGGGGGACTACGAGCAGTACTTC CASTQRQGDYEQYF
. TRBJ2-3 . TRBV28 TGTGCCAGCAGCCCAACTAGCTTTCCCACAGATACGCAGTATTTT CASSPTSFPTDTQYF
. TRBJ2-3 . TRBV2 TGTGCCAGCAGTGAATTGGTTACAGGTTTGGACACAGATACGCAGTATTTT CASSELVTGLDTDTQYF
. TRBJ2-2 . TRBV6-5 TGTGCCAGCAGTTCGTACACCGGGGAGCTGTTTTTT CASSSYTGELFF
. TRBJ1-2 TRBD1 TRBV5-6 TGTGCCAGCAGCCCGCAAGCGACAGGGGATGGCTACACCTTC CASSPQATGDGYTF
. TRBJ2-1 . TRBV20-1 TGCAGTGCTAGAGATGGGGCGAAAGCCTTTCCTAACAATGAGCAGTTCTTC CSARDGAKAFPNNEQFF
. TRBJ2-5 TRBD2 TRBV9 TGTGCCAGCAGCCAGGGACTAGCGGACCAAGAGACCCAGTACTTC CASSQGLADQETQYF
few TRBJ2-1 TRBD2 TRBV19 TGTGCCAGTAGAGAGCGGGAGGAGTACAATGAGCAGTTCTTC CASREREEYNEQFF
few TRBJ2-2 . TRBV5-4 TGTGCCAGCAGCTTGGGGGTCTCCGGGGAGCTGTTTTTT CASSLGVSGELFF
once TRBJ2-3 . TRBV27 TGTGCCAGCAGTTGGGCTAGCACAGATACGCAGTATTTT CASSWASTDTQYF
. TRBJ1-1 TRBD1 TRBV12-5 TGTGCTAGTGGTTTGGTAGGACAGGTTATGAACACTGAAGCTTTCTTT CASGLVGQVMNTEAFF
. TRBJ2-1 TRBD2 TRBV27 TGTGCCAGCAGTTTGGGGACTAGTAGAAATGAGCAGTTCTTC CASSLGTSRNEQFF
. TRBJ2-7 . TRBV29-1 TGCAGCGCCGGGACGGGACGCTCCTACGAGCAGTACTTC CSAGTGRSYEQYF
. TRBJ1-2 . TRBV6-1 TGTGCCAGCAGTGAAGCGCTAAGGACATCTTCCTATGGCTACACCTTC CASSEALRTSSYGYTF
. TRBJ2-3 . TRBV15 TGTGCCACCAGCAGCGGAGTAGACAGCACAGATACGCAGTATTTT CATSSGVDSTDTQYF
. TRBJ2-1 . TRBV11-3 TGTGCCAGCAGCCCGTCCGGAGGGTTCTCCTACAATGAGCAGTTCTTC CASSPSGGFSYNEQFF
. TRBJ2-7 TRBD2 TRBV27 TGTGCCAGCATGGGGGGGTCCTACGAGCAGTACTTC CASMGGSYEQYF
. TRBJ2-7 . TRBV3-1 TGTGCCAGCAGCCAAAGTCGAACCTACGAGCAGTACTTC CASSQSRTYEQYF
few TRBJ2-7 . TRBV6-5 TGTGCCAGCAGTAATGGACCTCACTACGAGCAGTACTTC CASSNGPHYEQYF
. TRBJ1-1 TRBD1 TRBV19 TGTGCCAGTACCTCACAGGGGGGGACAGTAGACTCTGAAGCTTTCTTT CASTSQGGTVDSEAFF
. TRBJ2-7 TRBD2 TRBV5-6 TGTGCCAGCAGCTTTCTCCGGGAGGTCGCCTACGAGCAGTACTTC CASSFLREVAYEQYF
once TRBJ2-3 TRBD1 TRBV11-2 TGTGCCAGCAGCCCCCCGGGACAGGGGGCCCATACGCAGTATTTT CASSPPGQGAHTQYF
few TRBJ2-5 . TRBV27 TGTGCCAGCAGTTTAGGGGGCTGGGAGACCCAGTACTTC CASSLGGWETQYF
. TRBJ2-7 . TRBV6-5 TGTGCCAGCAGTTACCTACTCGTTAAGGGGCTCGACCCCCTAAGCTCCTACGAGCAGTACTTC CASSYLLVKGLDPLSSYEQYF
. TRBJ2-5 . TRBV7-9 TGTGCCAGCAGCCTACCGGACACCCAAGAGACCCAGTACTTC CASSLPDTQETQYF
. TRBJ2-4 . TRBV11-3 TGTGCCAGCAGCTCGCCGGGACAAAACATTCAGTACTTC CASSSPGQNIQYF
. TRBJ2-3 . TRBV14 TGTGCCAGCAGGGAAACAGGGAGCACAGATACGCAGTATTTT CASRETGSTDTQYF
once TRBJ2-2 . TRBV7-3 TGTGCCAGCAGCTCGACATCTGAGTTGGACACCGGGGAGCTGTTTTTT CASSSTSELDTGELFF
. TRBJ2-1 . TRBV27 TGTGCCAGTTCGACCGGGACACCCTACAATGAGCAGTTCTTC CASSTGTPYNEQFF
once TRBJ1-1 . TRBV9 TGTGCCAGCAGCGTAGGTACCGTTATGAACACTGAAGCTTTCTTT CASSVGTVMNTEAFF
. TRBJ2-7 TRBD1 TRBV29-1 TGCAGCGTTGCCGGGACAGAGGGCAACTCCTACGAGCAGTACTTC CSVAGTEGNSYEQYF
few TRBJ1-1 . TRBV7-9 TGTGCCAGCAGTTTAGGGCCCACTGAAGCTTTCTTT CASSLGPTEAFF
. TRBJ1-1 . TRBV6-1 TGTGCCAGCAGTGATAGTTGGAACCCACCGATGAACACTGAAGCTTTCTTT CASSDSWNPPMNTEAFF